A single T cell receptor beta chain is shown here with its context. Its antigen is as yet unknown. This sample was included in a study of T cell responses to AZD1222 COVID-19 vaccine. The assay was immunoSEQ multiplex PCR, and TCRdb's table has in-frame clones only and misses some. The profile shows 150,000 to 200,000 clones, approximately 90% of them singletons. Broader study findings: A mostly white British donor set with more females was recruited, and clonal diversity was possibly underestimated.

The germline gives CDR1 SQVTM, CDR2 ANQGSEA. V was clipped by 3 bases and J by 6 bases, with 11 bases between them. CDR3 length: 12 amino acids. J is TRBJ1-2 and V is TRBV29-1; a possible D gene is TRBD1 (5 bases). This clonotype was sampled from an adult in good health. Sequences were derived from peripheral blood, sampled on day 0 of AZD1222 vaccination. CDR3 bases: TGCAGCGTTGACCGAGGGGTACATGGCTACACCTTC. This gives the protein CSVDRGVHGYTF. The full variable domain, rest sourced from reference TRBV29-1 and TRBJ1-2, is SAVISQKPSRDICQRGTSLTIQCQVDSQVTMMFWYRQQPGQSLTLIATANQGSEATYESGFVIDKFPISRPNLTFSTLTVSNMSPEDSSIYLCSVDRGVHGYTFGSGTRLTVV.